This passage covers 19 T cell receptor beta chains from one sample sequenced in a study of human T cells and chemical hapten exposure (dated by TCRdb to about 2021). Libraries were built with RACE. Sequencing took place on a NextSeq 500. The public reads were quality trimmed at Q25 with fastp and then assembled into clones with MiXCR by TCRdb, keeping productive beta chains. Identical CDR3 protein sequences are pooled into one entry, listed with their most common genes and DNA. Present in this sample are around 56,000 distinct CDR3 sequences, approximately 10% of which were seen just once. The top ten hold 8% to 10% of the sample. This specimen's time point label, per the study, means: pre-sensitization, week 0. The sample's treatment or condition, from its label and the paper: therapeutic diphenylcyclopropenone sensitization with weekly scalp DPC. This specimen was whole blood, taken in connection with sensitization to the hapten diphenylcyclopropenone (DPC). These receptors all stem from a man aged 40-49 years with alopecia areata. Some clones in this sample may be carry-over from other donors' samples.

The chain uses TRBV28 and TRBJ2-5; the match to TRBD2 covers 9 bases. This CDR3 is built from 16 residues. Germline trimming cut 3 bases from V and 4 bases from J; bases unmatched to any gene: 9. Germline loops: CDR1 MDHEN, CDR2 SYDVKM. The CDR3 nucleotides are TGTGCCAGCAGTTTCCCGACTAGCGGCCAGGGAGAGACCCAGTACTTC. Translating it yields CASSFPTSGQGETQYF.

The rearrangement uses TRBV20-1 and TRBJ2-3; D might be TRBD2 (6 bases). V lost 6 bases and J 6 bases, leaving 19 bases between the germline ends. Germline V gene lookup returns CDR1 DFQATT and CDR2 SNEGSKA (reference sequence). CDR3 length equals 14 residues. As DNA, the CDR3 is TGCAGTGCCCTCTCGTCCGGGGGATTTGATACGCAGTATTTT. It specifies CSALSSGGFDTQYF.

V is TRBV12-3 or TRBV12-4 and J is TRBJ2-1, with 13 positions matching TRBD2. The V gene end was trimmed by 6 bases and the J gene end by 7 bases; junction bases not matched to a gene: 12. The CDR3 has 17 amino acids. The CDR3 spells CASSPGLAGFSYNEQFF. CDR3 nucleotide sequence: TGTGCCAGCAGCCCGGGACTAGCGGGATTTTCGTATAATGAGCAGTTCTTC.

This clonotype was recorded a few times. V usage is TRBV9 and J usage is TRBJ1-1, with D perhaps matching TRBD1 (5 bases). V was pared by 6 bases and J by 1 base, with 16 bases between. This CDR3 contains 15 residues. Germline V gene sequence: CDR1 SGDLS, CDR2 YYNGEE. The CDR3 is CASNYGDGQNTEAFF. In nucleotides, the CDR3 is TGTGCCAGCAACTATGGGGACGGCCAGAACACTGAAGCTTTCTTT.

This clonotype was seen more than once but under ten times. This chain's CDR3 is CASSIQGPGNTIYF. In DNA, the CDR3 is TGTGCCAGCAGTATCCAGGGCCCTGGAAACACCATATATTTT. The chain is built from TRBV7-2 and TRBJ1-3, with D perhaps TRBD1 (5 bases). The CDR3 is made up of 14 amino acids. CDR1 and CDR2 from the germline V gene are SGHTA and FQGNSA. The germline V and J ends were trimmed by 6 bases and 2 bases, with 11 bases remaining between them.

Only a few counts were recorded for this clonotype. The chain carries TRBV20-1 and TRBJ1-2; D may be TRBD1 (5 bases). This CDR3 comprises 14 residues. Germline V lookup: CDR1 DFQATT, CDR2 SNEGSKA (reference sequence). With 0 bases removed from V and 4 bases from J, the gap between germline ends came to 12 bases. CDR3: CSARDPGGPYGYTF. CDR3 bases: TGCAGTGCTAGAGATCCGGGGGGTCCCTATGGCTACACCTTC.

This clonotype was picked up many times. J is TRBJ2-1 and V is TRBV4-1; TRBD2 matches at 9 bases. Germline trimming cut 1 base from V and 9 bases from J; bases unmatched to any gene: 7. Germline V lookup: CDR1 MGHRA, CDR2 YSYEKL. CDR3 size: 15 residues. The chain's CDR3 is CASSQGDAGGAEQFF. The CDR3 region has the DNA TGCGCCAGCAGCCAAGGGGACGCGGGAGGGGCTGAGCAGTTCTTC.

Many counts were recorded for this clonotype. This CDR3 is CATSDFLGTSGASTDTQYF. As DNA, the CDR3 is TGTGCCACCAGTGATTTCCTTGGGACTAGCGGAGCTAGCACAGATACGCAGTATTTT. The J gene is TRBJ2-3, the V gene TRBV24-1; 11 bases agree with TRBD2. Germline CDR1 KGHDR, CDR2 SFDVKD. The junction had 8 bases not matched to a gene; V was cut back by 1 base and J by 0 bases. The CDR3 consists of 19 residues.

This clonotype was seen more than once but under ten times. V and J are TRBV4-3 and TRBJ2-5; D remains unclear. Germline V gives CDR1 LGHNA, CDR2 YSLEER. The CDR3 runs to 13 residues. Trimming left V 1 base short and J 5 bases short, with 8 bases between. In DNA, the CDR3 is TGCGCCAGCAGCCAAGGGCCTTCGGAGACCCAGTACTTC. Translated: CASSQGPSETQYF.

At least ten counts were recorded for this clonotype. J is TRBJ2-7 and V is TRBV11-2; 10 positions match TRBD2. Germline V CDR1 and CDR2: SGHAT, FQNNGV. V gave up 6 bases and J gave up 2 bases; unmatched junction bases: 4. This CDR3 spans 14 amino acids. CDR3 loop: CASRSSGGTYEQYF. Written as DNA, the CDR3 is TGTGCCAGCAGATCTAGCGGGGGCACCTACGAGCAGTACTTC.

This chain joins TRBV28 and TRBJ1-1; no clear D. CDR3 length: 12 residues. CDR1 MDHEN and CDR2 SYDVKM come from the germline V gene. Trimming left V 3 bases short and J 3 bases short, with 5 bases between. DNA of the CDR3: TGTGCCAGCAGTTTTGGCTACACTGAAGCTTTCTTT. This encodes CASSFGYTEAFF.

A few counts support this clonotype. The gene calls are TRBV7-3 and TRBJ2-1, with D maybe TRBD2 (6 bases). Trimming removed 1 base from V and 9 bases from J, with 13 bases in between. The germline CDR1 and CDR2 sequences are SGHTA and FQGTGA. The CDR3 is 14 amino acids. DNA of the CDR3: TGTGCCAGCAGCTTAATGGGTGGGACTTTTGAGCAGTTCTTC. Amino acid sequence: CASSLMGGTFEQFF.

A few counts support this clonotype. V gene TRBV5-1 combines with J gene TRBJ1-3, with 7 nucleotides matching TRBD1. CDR3 length equals 16 residues. Germline V gene lookup returns CDR1 SGHRS and CDR2 YFSETQ. Trimming cost V 2 bases and J 0 bases; bases outside gene matches: 5. The CDR3 protein is CASSFGPGGSGNTIYF. CDR3 coding DNA: TGCGCCAGCAGCTTTGGCCCAGGGGGCTCTGGAAACACCATATATTTT.

This clonotype came up a few times. The chain has TRBV10-3 and TRBJ2-1; the match to TRBD1 covers 10 bases. This CDR3 is built from 16 residues. Trimming cost V 7 bases and J 1 base; bases outside gene matches: 7. CDR1 is ENHRY and CDR2 is SYGVKD in the germline V gene. This chain's CDR3 is CAINTPGQGSYNEQFF. The DNA for the CDR3 is TGTGCCATCAATACTCCGGGACAGGGGTCCTACAATGAGCAGTTCTTC.

V gene TRBV7-3 combines with J gene TRBJ2-1, with 9 bases fitting TRBD2. Trimming took 7 bases from V and 7 from J; bases not matched to a gene: 8. This CDR3 is built from 14 residues. CDR1 is SGHTA and CDR2 is FQGTGA in the germline V gene. Here the CDR3 reads CASTPGSGRNEQFF. CDR3 nucleotides: TGTGCCAGCACCCCGGGTAGCGGGAGAAATGAGCAGTTCTTC.

This clonotype occurred a few times. The chain is built from TRBV11-2 and TRBJ2-5; 13 nucleotides line up with TRBD2. The V and J ends lost 6 bases and 6 bases, in that order; junction bases with no gene match: 10. This CDR3 spans 16 amino acids. Germline loops: CDR1 SGHAT, CDR2 FQNNGV. The CDR3 sequence is CASRPGLAGPEKTQYF. DNA of the CDR3: TGTGCCAGCAGACCGGGACTAGCGGGGCCCGAGAAGACCCAGTACTTC.

The chain couples TRBV27 to TRBJ2-7, with D uncertain. Germline CDR1 and CDR2: MNHEY and SMNVEV (reference sequence). The CDR3 contains 13 residues. The germline V and J ends were trimmed by 8 bases and 1 base, with 12 bases remaining between them. Here the CDR3 DNA reads TGTGCCAGCGGCTGGGCCGGATCCTACGAGCAGTACTTC. This sequence encodes CASGWAGSYEQYF.

This clonotype was detected a few times. CDR3 protein: CASSLGRNEQFF. The CDR3 DNA is TGTGCCAGCAGTTTGGGCCGGAATGAGCAGTTCTTC. The V and J genes are TRBV7-8 and TRBJ2-1; D unresolved. With 6 bases removed from V and 7 bases from J, the gap between germline ends came to 10 bases. The CDR3 is 12 amino acids. The germline V gene encodes CDR1 SGHVS and CDR2 FQNEAQ.

This clonotype was counted between two and nine times. The V call is TRBV10-3, the J call TRBJ1-1, with D possibly matching TRBD1 (5 bases). The V end was cut by 5 bases, the J end by 2 bases, with 12 bases between. Germline loops: CDR1 ENHRY, CDR2 SYGVKD. This CDR3 is 14 amino acids long. The CDR3 sequence: CAISYGQGNTEAFF. The CDR3 coding sequence is TGTGCCATCAGTTATGGTCAGGGTAACACTGAAGCTTTCTTT.